A single sample gave rise to the 24 T cell receptor beta chains below, sequenced in a study of beta chain features in type 1 diabetes. The investigators reverse transcribed all of the isolated RNA, so they sequenced expressed TCRB transcripts. The repertoire was sequenced with immunoSEQ multiplex PCR; TCRdb's copy has only in-frame clones and lacks some. The table shows 390,000 or so clones, with about 15% occurring only once. What was sequenced was naive CD4+ T cells from blood. Receptor source: a man aged 25-45 years in good health.

This clone turned up a few times. The J gene is TRBJ2-7, the V gene TRBV12-5; D call uncertain. CDR3 length: 10 amino acids. Trimming removed 3 bases at V and 5 bases at J, with 2 bases between. Per the germline V gene, CDR1 is LGHNT and CDR2 is FRNRAP. The CDR3 is CASGLHEQYF. CDR3 coding DNA: TGTGCTAGTGGTTTACACGAGCAGTACTTC.

The chain couples TRBV4-3 to TRBJ2-7; 8 bases map to TRBD1. V lost 2 bases to trimming and J lost 6 bases; unmatched junction nucleotides: 3. The CDR3 extends over 13 amino acids. Germline lookup yields CDR1 LGHNA and CDR2 YSLEER. The CDR3 DNA reads TGCGCCAGCAGCCAATATGGACAGGGCGAGCAGTACGTC. This translates into CASSQYGQGEQYV.

This clone was seen only a few times. The chain combines TRBV28 with TRBJ1-5, with D perhaps TRBD1 (6 bases). CDR3 size: 14 residues. V gave up 8 bases and J gave up 2 bases, with 13 bases separating them. Germline CDR1 is MDHEN and CDR2 is SYDVKM. In DNA, the CDR3 is TGTGCCAGCTCATGGGGGGCGGGCAATCAGCCCCAGCATTTT. As protein: CASSWGAGNQPQHF.

V and J are TRBV4-3 and TRBJ2-3, with 7 bases lining up with TRBD1. CDR1 LGHNA and CDR2 YSLEER come from the germline V gene. The V gene end was trimmed by 1 base and the J gene end by 9 bases; junction bases not matched to a gene: 4. The CDR3 totals 13 residues. The CDR3 loop reads CASSQGTGLTQYF. CDR3 DNA sequence: TGCGCCAGCAGCCAAGGGACAGGTTTGACGCAGTATTTT.

The chain couples TRBV6-5 to TRBJ2-1; weak D call: TRBD2 (7 bases). Between the trimmed V and J ends, which lost 6 bases and 2 bases, there was a span of 14 bases. The CDR3 contains 15 residues. The germline gives CDR1 MNHEY, CDR2 SVGAGI. The CDR3 sequence is CASRRGGGPYNEQFF. As DNA, the CDR3 is TGTGCCAGCAGGAGAGGGGGAGGGCCCTACAATGAGCAGTTCTTC.

J is TRBJ2-5 and V is TRBV6-1; TRBD1 might be the D (6 bases). The CDR3 totals 12 residues. Trimming pared 11 bases from V and 5 bases from J, leaving 15 bases between. Germline assignment: CDR1 MNHNS and CDR2 SASEGT. As DNA, the CDR3 is TGTGCCGGGGCAACAGGGAAGGAGACCCAGTACTTC. Protein sequence: CAGATGKETQYF.

This clone has only a few counts. The genes are TRBV5-1 and TRBJ2-7, with TRBD1 matching over 9 bases. Losses at the gene ends were 3 bases for V and 0 bases for J; bases not matched to a gene: 4. CDR1 is SGHRS and CDR2 is YFSETQ in the germline V gene. The CDR3 runs to 15 residues. CDR3 sequence reads: CASSWGQGSSYEQYV. The DNA of the CDR3 is TGCGCCAGCAGCTGGGGACAGGGATCCTCCTACGAGCAGTACGTC.

This chain uses TRBV9 with TRBJ1-4; TRBD1 is a possible D gene (6 bases). From germline, CDR1 is SGDLS and CDR2 YYNGEE. Trimming took off 2 bases at V and 6 bases at J, with 11 bases between the two ends. This CDR3 has 14 amino acids. DNA for the CDR3: TGTGCCAGCAGCGTCGGGACACTGCATGAAAAACTGTTTTTT. Residues: CASSVGTLHEKLFF.

There are a few counts of this clone. V gene TRBV18 combines with J gene TRBJ2-7; D is unresolved. The CDR3 runs 15 residues. Per germline, CDR1 KGHSH and CDR2 LQKENI. Trimming left V 3 bases short and J 6 bases short, with 18 bases between. This CDR3 is CASSPLSQTPSEQYF. The DNA for the CDR3 is TGTGCCAGCTCACCGCTGTCGCAGACCCCCTCCGAGCAGTACTTC.

V gene TRBV30 combines with J gene TRBJ1-4; TRBD1 agrees at 10 bases. This CDR3 spans 16 amino acids. The germline V gene has CDR1 GTSNPN and CDR2 SVGIG (reference sequence). V lost 1 base and J lost 0; bases outside the gene matches: 2. CDR3 sequence: CAWSGQGAPTNEKLFF. CDR3 coding DNA: TGTGCCTGGAGTGGACAGGGGGCACCAACTAATGAAAAACTGTTTTTT.

The table lists this clone with a few counts. The chain links TRBV18 to TRBJ2-5; 9 nucleotides agree with TRBD2. This CDR3 is 14 amino acids long. The V gene end was trimmed by 3 bases and the J gene end by 5 bases; junction bases not matched to a gene: 4. Germline CDR1 and CDR2: KGHSH and LQKENI. In DNA, the CDR3 is TGTGCCAGCTCACCGAAGACTAGCGGCGAGACCCAGTACTTC. Translating it yields CASSPKTSGETQYF.

Only a few counts were recorded for this clone. The V and J genes are TRBV4-1 and TRBJ2-3; no firm D call. Per germline, CDR1 MGHRA and CDR2 YSYEKL. Trimming left V 1 base short and J 2 bases short, with 10 bases between. The CDR3 sequence is 15 residues long. CDR3 residues: CASSQVLSSTDTQYF. Written as DNA, the CDR3 is TGCGCCAGCAGCCAAGTCCTTTCCTCCACAGATACGCAGTATTTT.

The V gene is TRBV29-1, the J gene TRBJ1-4, with D uncertain. This CDR3 region has 12 residues. V lost 6 bases and J lost 6, with 11 bases in between. Looked up from germline, CDR1 is SQVTM and CDR2 is ANQGSEA. CDR3: CSVNNRDEKLFF. The CDR3 nucleotides read TGCAGCGTGAACAATAGAGATGAAAAACTGTTTTTT.

This clone showed up just a few times. V usage is TRBV29-1 and J usage is TRBJ2-7; 11 bases map to TRBD2. The V segment lost 7 bases and the J segment 0 bases; nucleotides outside the gene matches: 14. CDR3 length: 17 amino acids. From germline, CDR1 is SQVTM and CDR2 ANQGSEA. The CDR3 reads CSAPLGRLAGGSYEQYF. The CDR3 DNA sequence: TGCAGCGCCCCCTTAGGAAGGCTAGCGGGGGGCTCCTACGAGCAGTACTTC.

The V gene is TRBV11-2, the J gene TRBJ2-3, with TRBD2 matching 9 bases. The germline gives CDR1 SGHAT, CDR2 FQNNGV. The CDR3 has 17 residues. J was trimmed by 1 base and V by 4 bases; bases with no gene match: 9. The CDR3 spells CASSSNPQRGGTDTQYF. CDR3 coding DNA: TGTGCCAGCAGCTCCAACCCACAGCGGGGGGGCACAGATACGCAGTATTTT.

The chain couples TRBV2 to TRBJ2-7; D is perhaps TRBD2 (6 bases). Germline V gene data show CDR1 as SNHLY and CDR2 as FYNNEI. This CDR3 is built from 13 residues. Trimming shortened V by 5 bases and J by 4 bases, and 12 bases separated the two germline ends. CDR3 loop: CASSTRGGYEQYV. The CDR3 DNA reads as TGTGCCAGCAGTACGAGAGGAGGGTACGAGCAGTACGTC.

This clone showed up just a few times. This sequence joins TRBV30 and TRBJ1-1, with D hard to call. This CDR3 has 15 residues. Germline V CDR1 and CDR2: GTSNPN, SVGIG (reference sequence). Trimming removed 4 bases at V and 3 bases at J, with 18 bases between. CDR3 nucleotide sequence: TGTGCCTGGAAATGGACCAGGATAGTGGACACTGAAGCTTTCTTT. Translating it yields CAWKWTRIVDTEAFF. Together with reference TRBV30 and TRBJ1-1, the CDR3 gives the full variable domain: SQTIHQWPATLVQPVGSPLSLECTVEGTSNPNLYWYRQAAGRGLQLLFYSVGIGQISSEVPQNLSASRPQDRQFILSSKKLLLSDSGFYLCAWKWTRIVDTEAFFGQGTRLTVV.

With regard to this clone: Other DNA variants within this sample encode the same CDR3. This chain uses TRBV2 with TRBJ2-2; a weak D match, TRBD1 (6 bases). The CDR3 is 14 amino acids. Per the germline V gene, CDR1 is SNHLY and CDR2 is FYNNEI. V lost 8 bases and J 2 bases, leaving 12 bases between the germline ends. DNA for the CDR3: TGTGCCAGCTCGGACAGCCTAAACACCGGGGAGCTGTTTTTT. Translation: CASSDSLNTGELFF.

This clone was detected a few times. The J gene is TRBJ2-2, the V gene TRBV7-2, with 11 nucleotides matching TRBD2. With V trimmed by 4 bases and J by 5 bases, 0 bases remained unmatched. The length of the CDR3 is 14 residues. Germline CDR1 SGHTA, CDR2 FQGNSA. The CDR3 nucleotides are TGTGCCAGCAGCTGGACTAGCGGGACCGGGGAGCTGTTTTTT. This gives the protein CASSWTSGTGELFF.

This clone was counted a few times. V and J are TRBV13 and TRBJ2-2, with TRBD1 matching 9 bases. V gave up 4 bases and J gave up 5 bases; unmatched junction bases: 2. The CDR3 spans 14 residues. CDR1 and CDR2 from the germline V gene are PRHDT and FYEKMQ (reference sequence). The CDR3 DNA reads TGTGCCAGCAGCTATGGACAGGGGACCGGGGAGCTGTTTTTT. It is translated as CASSYGQGTGELFF. The full variable domain, with the rest looked up from reference TRBV13 and TRBJ2-2, is AAGVIQSPRHLIKEKRETATLKCYPIPRHDTVYWYQQGPGQDPQFLISFYEKMQSDKGSIPDRFSAQQFSDYHSELNMSSLELGDSALYFCASSYGQGTGELFFGEGSRLTVL.

The chain is built from TRBV5-1 and TRBJ1-1; 7 bases map to TRBD1. CDR3 length equals 14 residues. The germline gives CDR1 SGHRS, CDR2 YFSETQ. V shed 2 bases and J 1 base; nucleotides not matched to a gene: 2. CDR3 amino acids: CASSLRTGNTEAFF. The CDR3 DNA sequence: TGCGCCAGCAGCTTACGGACAGGGAACACTGAAGCTTTCTTT.

In this sample, this clone turned up a few times. The chain carries TRBV30 and TRBJ1-1; TRBD1 is a possible D gene (5 bases). With 4 bases removed from V and 1 base from J, the gap between germline ends came to 13 bases. Germline V gene sequence: CDR1 GTSNPN, CDR2 SVGIG (reference sequence). The CDR3 is 14 amino acids. Written as DNA, the CDR3 is TGTGCCTGGAACGCCGGGACCGAGAACACTGAAGCTTTCTTT. Its translation: CAWNAGTENTEAFF.

This clone has just a few counts. CDR3 sequence (DNA): TGTGCCAGCAGCTTGTTTACTAGCGGGGGGCCCGGCACAGATACGCAGTATTTT. As protein: CASSLFTSGGPGTDTQYF. The chain has TRBV5-6 and TRBJ2-3; 12 bases line up with TRBD2. CDR1 SGHDT and CDR2 YYEEEE come from the germline V gene. There are 18 residues in the CDR3. V gave up 1 base and J gave up 1 base; unmatched junction bases: 7. The full variable domain, rest sourced from reference TRBV5-6 and TRBJ2-3, is DAGVTQSPTHLIKTRGQQVTLRCSPKSGHDTVSWYQQALGQGPQFIFQYYEEEERQRGNFPDRFSGHQFPNYSSELNVNALLLGDSALYLCASSLFTSGGPGTDTQYFGPGTRLTVL.

V and J are TRBV28 and TRBJ2-1; 12 bases line up with TRBD2. The germline V gene encodes CDR1 MDHEN and CDR2 SYDVKM. The CDR3 extends over 15 amino acids. The V and J ends lost 5 bases and 9 bases, in that order; junction bases with no gene match: 8. The CDR3 loop reads CASSAPPSGRGEQFF. The CDR3 coding sequence is TGTGCCAGCAGTGCCCCGCCTAGCGGGAGGGGTGAGCAGTTCTTC. The full variable domain, its missing parts supplied by reference TRBV28 and TRBJ2-1, is DVKVTQSSRYLVKRTGEKVFLECVQDMDHENMFWYRQDPGLGLRLIYFSYDVKMKEKGDIPEGYSVSREKKERFSLILESASTNQTSMYLCASSAPPSGRGEQFFGPGTRLTVL.